Each of the 18 T cell receptor beta chains below was sequenced from the same sample in a study of identical twins. In TCRdb, the 5' RACE reads were re-called with MiXCR into one record per CDR3 protein. The sample lists around 670,000 distinct CDR3 sequences; approximately 6% were seen once. Material: naive T cells sorted from blood. These receptors came from a man younger than 35 in good health.

This clonotype was observed at least ten times. The chain is built from TRBV12-3 or TRBV12-4 and TRBJ2-1; no clear D. This CDR3 is built from 13 residues. The germline V and J ends were trimmed by 3 bases and 7 bases, with 10 bases remaining between them. Written as DNA, the CDR3 is TGTGCCAGCAGTTTCGCACTTCCAAATGAGCAGTTCTTC. Encoded protein: CASSFALPNEQFF.

The CDR3: CASSLAVVYTDTQYF. CDR3 sequence (DNA): TGTGCCAGCAGTTTAGCAGTCGTGTACACAGATACGCAGTATTTT. V and J are TRBV12-3 or TRBV12-4 and TRBJ2-3; D not resolved. The V end lost 0 bases, the J end lost 2 bases, and 9 bases lay between the germline ends. This CDR3 has 15 amino acids.

This clonotype occurred a few times. The chain has TRBV4-1 and TRBJ1-3; maybe TRBD1 (5 bases). From germline, CDR1 is MGHRA and CDR2 YSYEKL. Trimming stripped 1 base from V and 0 bases from J, with 13 bases between. This CDR3 contains 17 residues. This chain's CDR3 is CASSQVGRGGSGNTIYF. For the CDR3, the DNA is TGCGCCAGCAGCCAAGTGGGCCGCGGGGGCTCTGGAAACACCATATATTTT.

The V call is TRBV29-1, the J call TRBJ2-3, with D perhaps TRBD1 (6 bases). The CDR3 totals 14 residues. Trimming cost V 7 bases and J 3 bases, with 17 bases left between them. Looked up from germline, CDR1 is SQVTM and CDR2 is ANQGSEA. This CDR3 reads CSAPSQQGTDTQYF. The CDR3 DNA reads as TGCAGCGCCCCATCCCAGCAGGGGACAGATACGCAGTATTTT.

The CDR3 sequence: CASSFSGWGEKLFF. The CDR3 DNA reads as TGTGCCAGCAGTTTCAGTGGATGGGGCGAAAAACTGTTTTTT. The chain is built from TRBV27 and TRBJ1-4, with a weak D call TRBD1 (5 bases). V lost 3 bases and J lost 8, with 13 bases in between. This CDR3 is built from 14 residues. Germline V gene data show CDR1 as MNHEY and CDR2 as SMNVEV (reference sequence). The full variable domain, its missing parts supplied by reference TRBV27 and TRBJ1-4, is EAQVTQNPRYLITVTGKKLTVTCSQNMNHEYMSWYRQDPGLGLRQIYYSMNVEVTDKGDVPEGYKVSRKEKRNFPLILESPSPNQTSLYFCASSFSGWGEKLFFGSGTQLSVL.

This clonotype showed up many times. The chain links TRBV29-1 to TRBJ2-1; 8 bases are shared with TRBD1. In germline, CDR1 is SQVTM, CDR2 ANQGSEA. Losses at the gene ends were 7 bases for V and 8 bases for J; bases not matched to a gene: 13. This CDR3 contains 14 residues. CDR3 bases: TGCAGCGCGGGTTCCAGGGGGCGTCTGGATGAGCAGTTCTTC. As protein: CSAGSRGRLDEQFF.

This clonotype was observed a few times. The V call is TRBV4-3, the J call TRBJ2-1; D could derive from TRBD1 or TRBD2 (5 bases each). The germline gives CDR1 LGHNA, CDR2 YSLEER. The CDR3 is 16 amino acids. Trimming pared 0 bases from V and 8 bases from J, leaving 17 bases between. The CDR3: CASSQDQTGIGDEQFF. As DNA, the CDR3 is TGCGCCAGCAGCCAAGATCAAACAGGCATCGGGGATGAGCAGTTCTTC.

This clonotype was found many times. The chain joins TRBV12-3 or TRBV12-4 to TRBJ2-7, with TRBD2 identical over 10 bases. The CDR3 covers 13 residues. Trimming removed 3 bases from V and 5 bases from J; junction bases left unmatched: 1. This CDR3 reads CASSFTSGNEQYF. The CDR3 DNA follows: TGTGCCAGCAGTTTCACTAGCGGGAACGAGCAGTACTTC.

Many counts were recorded for this clonotype. The chain carries TRBV10-3 and TRBJ2-1, with D perhaps matching TRBD1 (5 bases). The germline V and J ends were trimmed by 0 bases and 4 bases, with 13 bases remaining between them. This CDR3 has 16 amino acids. Germline CDR1 is ENHRY and CDR2 is SYGVKD. In DNA, the CDR3 is TGTGCCATCAGTGAGTCGGGCTCAGGGCGGTACAATGAGCAGTTCTTC. This gives the protein CAISESGSGRYNEQFF.

The chain links TRBV20-1 to TRBJ2-2, with D unresolved. The germline CDR1 and CDR2 sequences are DFQATT and SNEGSKA (reference sequence). The V end was cut by 5 bases, the J end by 1 base, with 5 bases between. This CDR3 is 12 amino acids long. CDR3 coding DNA: TGCAGTGCTCCTAAGAACACCGGGGAGCTGTTTTTT. Its translation is CSAPKNTGELFF.

This clonotype was picked up a small number of times. The rearrangement joins TRBV12-3 or TRBV12-4 to TRBJ2-1, with D perhaps TRBD2 (5 bases). The germline V and J ends were trimmed by 5 bases and 6 bases, with 11 bases remaining between them. The CDR3 loop spans 13 amino acids. The CDR3 DNA sequence: TGTGCCAGCAGTGCGGGCAGAGCCAATGAGCAGTTCTTC. This gives the protein CASSAGRANEQFF.

This clonotype appeared many times. The chain couples TRBV5-1 to TRBJ2-7, with a tentative D call TRBD2 (5 bases). V gave up 4 bases and J gave up 2 bases, with 22 bases separating them. The germline V gene encodes CDR1 SGHRS and CDR2 YFSETQ. This CDR3 contains 17 residues. The CDR3 spells CASSLGVVVGVPYEQYF. The CDR3 coding sequence is TGCGCCAGCAGCCTTGGAGTGGTGGTGGGAGTTCCCTACGAGCAGTACTTC.

The gene calls are TRBV7-8 and TRBJ1-2; D remains unclear. Trimming left V 0 bases short and J 2 bases short, with 4 bases between. The CDR3 loop spans 13 amino acids. CDR1 and CDR2 (germline): SGHVS, FQNEAQ. The CDR3 DNA is TGTGCCAGCAGCTTAGCGGTGAACTATGGCTACACCTTC. Translated, it gives CASSLAVNYGYTF.

This clonotype has ten or more counts. The chain links TRBV27 to TRBJ2-2; 7 positions agree with TRBD1. J lost 1 base, V lost 5 bases, and 4 bases had no gene match. CDR1 MNHEY and CDR2 SMNVEV come from the germline V gene (reference sequence). CDR3 length equals 15 residues. CDR3 bases: TGTGCCAGCAGTGTCGACAGGGTGAACACCGGGGAGCTGTTTTTT. This codes for CASSVDRVNTGELFF.

This clonotype was counted a few times. V and J are TRBV24-1 and TRBJ2-1, with 13 bases lining up with TRBD2. In germline, CDR1 is KGHDR, CDR2 SFDVKD. Trimming cost V 3 bases and J 9 bases; bases outside gene matches: 4. This CDR3 has 15 amino acids. The CDR3 loop is CATSDPRLAGGEQFF. The CDR3, as DNA: TGTGCCACCAGTGATCCTCGACTAGCGGGAGGTGAGCAGTTCTTC.

This clonotype was counted between two and nine times. The chain recombines TRBV18 with TRBJ2-1, with 13 nucleotides matching TRBD2. This CDR3 comprises 16 residues. CDR1 and CDR2 from the germline V gene are KGHSH and LQKENI. Trimming removed 2 bases from V and 4 bases from J; junction bases left unmatched: 2. This CDR3 is CASSPTTSGRYNEQFF. DNA for the CDR3: TGTGCCAGCTCACCAACGACTAGCGGGAGGTACAATGAGCAGTTCTTC.

This clonotype was seen a handful of times. This chain links TRBV20-1 with TRBJ2-5; D not resolved. The CDR3 length is 15 residues. V lost 3 bases and J lost 2, with 16 bases in between. CDR1 DFQATT and CDR2 SNEGSKA come from the germline V gene (reference sequence). DNA of the CDR3: TGCAGTGCTAGGGAAAATCAGCCGAATCAAGAGACCCAGTACTTC. This gives the protein CSARENQPNQETQYF.

This clonotype was seen at least ten times. This chain uses TRBV20-1 with TRBJ1-5; a possible D gene is TRBD1 (5 bases). V lost 6 bases and J lost 1, with 10 bases in between. From germline, CDR1 is DFQATT and CDR2 SNEGSKA (reference sequence). The length of the CDR3 is 13 residues. CDR3 sequence reads: CSAGEGSNQPQHF. CDR3 nucleotide sequence: TGCAGTGCGGGGGAGGGGAGCAATCAGCCCCAGCATTTT.